The 31 T cell receptor beta chains given below trace back to one sample, sequenced in a study of beta chain features in type 1 diabetes. The sequenced template was cDNA made from the entire isolated RNA. Only in-frame clones appear in the TCRdb table, and some are missing; sequencing was by immunoSEQ multiplex PCR. The table records over 150,000 clones, about 13% of them present only once. Material for sequencing was central memory CD4+ T cells from blood. The receptors were sampled from a woman younger than 35 in good health.

This clone has a handful of counts. This chain joins TRBV9 and TRBJ1-5; 7 bases fit TRBD1. V was clipped by 3 bases and J by 0 bases; unmatched bases: 3. This CDR3 is 15 amino acids long. Germline V gene lookup returns CDR1 SGDLS and CDR2 YYNGEE. The CDR3 protein is CASSARGDSNQPQHF. The DNA for the CDR3 is TGTGCCAGCAGCGCCAGGGGGGATAGCAATCAGCCCCAGCATTTT.

The rearrangement joins TRBV19 to TRBJ1-1, with D perhaps matching TRBD1 (5 bases). V gave up 7 bases and J gave up 3 bases, with 21 bases separating them. Germline V lookup: CDR1 LNHDA, CDR2 SQIVND (reference sequence). The CDR3 is 16 amino acids. CDR3 bases: TGTGCCAGTATAAGGAGGGGAGGAGGTGTGTACACTGAAGCTTTCTTT. This gives the protein CASIRRGGGVYTEAFF. Full variable domain (remainder filled in from reference TRBV19 and TRBJ1-1): DGGITQSPKYLFRKEGQNVTLSCEQNLNHDAMYWYRQDPGQGLRLIYYSQIVNDFQKGDIAEGYSVSREKKESFPLTVTSAQKNPTAFYLCASIRRGGGVYTEAFFGQGTRLTVV.

The chain joins TRBV4-3 to TRBJ1-4; a weak D match, TRBD1 (6 bases). Germline loops: CDR1 LGHNA, CDR2 YSLEER. Deletions cut 3 bases from V and 8 bases from J, with 22 bases between. This CDR3 has 17 residues. This CDR3 is CASSHTYHREISEKLFF. CDR3 DNA sequence: TGCGCCAGCAGCCACACTTACCACAGGGAAATTTCCGAAAAACTGTTTTTT.

This clone has just a few counts. The rearrangement uses TRBV28 and TRBJ2-5; D might be TRBD2 (6 bases). CDR3 length equals 15 residues. Germline V gives CDR1 MDHEN, CDR2 SYDVKM. Trimming shortened V by 3 bases and J by 3 bases, and 14 bases separated the two germline ends. The CDR3 protein is CASSFGGRREETQYF. The CDR3 DNA follows: TGTGCCAGCAGTTTTGGAGGGAGAAGGGAAGAGACCCAGTACTTC.

Only a few counts were recorded for this clone. The V call is TRBV5-4, the J call TRBJ1-2; D is unclear. Trimming pared 0 bases from V and 5 bases from J, leaving 11 bases between. This CDR3 has 14 residues. CDR1 is SGHNT and CDR2 is YYREEE in the germline V gene (reference sequence). CDR3 DNA sequence: TGTGCCAGCAGCTTGGCCGGCCAGGAATATGGCTACACCTTC. The encoded protein is CASSLAGQEYGYTF.

This clone was found a few times. The V and J genes are TRBV5-1 and TRBJ2-5; 10 bases line up with TRBD2. The V and J ends lost 3 bases and 5 bases, in that order; junction bases with no gene match: 7. This CDR3 is built from 15 residues. Germline values: CDR1 SGHRS, CDR2 YFSETQ. The chain's CDR3 is CASSWLAGAGETQYF. As DNA, the CDR3 is TGCGCCAGCAGCTGGCTAGCGGGAGCTGGTGAGACCCAGTACTTC.

In its sample, this clone was seen many times. This chain links TRBV4-2 with TRBJ2-3, with a tentative D call TRBD2 (6 bases). V was clipped by 3 bases and J by 10 bases, with 17 bases between them. Germline V lookup: CDR1 LGHNA, CDR2 YNFKEQ. The CDR3 covers 14 residues. CDR3 sequence: CASSQPETGVAQYF. The CDR3 region has the DNA TGTGCCAGCAGCCAGCCGGAGACGGGAGTAGCGCAGTATTTT.

This clone was seen only once. This chain connects TRBV11-1 to TRBJ1-1; 8 nucleotides line up with TRBD1. The CDR3 totals 14 residues. CDR1 is SGHAT, CDR2 FQDESV, per germline (reference sequence). The V segment lost 6 bases and the J segment 1 base; nucleotides outside the gene matches: 4. The CDR3 DNA reads TGTGCCAGCAGAGGACAGGGCTCGAACACTGAAGCTTTCTTT. It translates to CASRGQGSNTEAFF.

The V and J genes are TRBV7-2 and TRBJ2-1; D is possibly TRBD1 (7 bases). Trimming took 5 bases from V and 5 from J, leaving 16 bases between them. CDR1 and CDR2 (germline): SGHTA, FQGNSA. The CDR3 is 15 amino acids. Here the CDR3 reads CASSPGQAGNNEQFF. The DNA of the CDR3 is TGTGCCAGCAGCCCCGGACAGGCGGGGAACAATGAGCAGTTCTTC.

This clone was detected only a few times. This chain links TRBV6-5 with TRBJ1-1; D is perhaps TRBD1 (6 bases). From germline, CDR1 is MNHEY and CDR2 SVGAGI. V shed 0 bases and J shed 0 bases, with 8 bases lying between them. There are 15 residues in the CDR3. CDR3 sequence (DNA): TGTGCCAGCAGTTACTCCGACAGGATGAACACTGAAGCTTTCTTT. Translating it yields CASSYSDRMNTEAFF.

The sample holds a few counts of this clone. CDR3 loop: CAWRNDRTGGNTIYF. DNA of the CDR3: TGTGCCTGGAGGAATGACCGGACAGGGGGAAACACCATATATTTT. The rearrangement uses TRBV30 and TRBJ1-3; 8 nucleotides line up with TRBD1. The CDR3 spans 15 residues. The germline CDR1 and CDR2 sequences are GTSNPN and SVGIG (reference sequence). Trimming removed 3 bases from V and 4 bases from J; junction bases left unmatched: 8.

Only a few counts were recorded for this clone. V usage is TRBV15 and J usage is TRBJ2-4, with 9 positions matching TRBD1. CDR3 length: 17 amino acids. The germline gives CDR1 LNHNV, CDR2 YYDKDF (reference sequence). Germline trimming cut 0 bases from V and 8 bases from J; bases unmatched to any gene: 11. Written as DNA, the CDR3 is TGTGCCACCAGCAGAGATGGGGCTCGACAGGGGGGGTACATTCAGTACTTC. Its protein is CATSRDGARQGGYIQYF.

The chain combines TRBV7-2 with TRBJ2-1, with D tentatively TRBD2 (5 bases). The CDR3 spans 13 residues. Trimming left V 3 bases short and J 3 bases short, with 6 bases between. The germline gives CDR1 SGHTA, CDR2 FQGNSA. The CDR3: CASSFTSYNEQFF. The CDR3 coding sequence is TGTGCCAGCAGCTTTACTAGCTACAATGAGCAGTTCTTC.

This clone was recorded a few times. This chain connects TRBV18 to TRBJ1-1; a weak D match, TRBD1 (5 bases). V shed 5 bases and J shed 3 bases, with 10 bases lying between them. The CDR3 has 13 amino acids. Germline V CDR1 and CDR2: KGHSH, LQKENI. CDR3 nucleotide sequence: TGTGCCAGCTCAAGGGGCTTGGACACTGAAGCTTTCTTT. Translation gives CASSRGLDTEAFF.

The chain carries TRBV19 and TRBJ2-1; 7 nucleotides line up with TRBD1. Germline V lookup: CDR1 LNHDA, CDR2 SQIVND (reference sequence). V lost 0 bases and J lost 15; bases outside the gene matches: 8. The CDR3 contains 13 residues. The CDR3 loop reads CASSIEKGTVVFF. The CDR3 region has the DNA TGTGCCAGTAGTATAGAGAAGGGGACAGTAGTGTTCTTC.

This clone showed up just a few times. The chain is built from TRBV20-1 and TRBJ1-2; a weak D match, TRBD1 (5 bases). The ends were cut back, 8 bases at V and 2 bases at J, with 9 bases in the middle. In germline, CDR1 is DFQATT, CDR2 SNEGSKA (reference sequence). The CDR3 length is 11 residues. DNA for the CDR3: TGCAGTACGGAGGGGAACTATGGCTACACCTTC. Encoded protein: CSTEGNYGYTF.

This clone has only a few counts. The chain couples TRBV30 to TRBJ1-2, with 9 nucleotides matching TRBD1. Trimming cost V 2 bases and J 6 bases; bases outside gene matches: 7. CDR1 and CDR2 from the germline V gene are GTSNPN and SVGIG (reference sequence). This CDR3 region has 14 residues. CDR3 loop: CAWSLTGGLDGYTF. The CDR3 coding sequence is TGTGCCTGGAGTTTAACAGGGGGCTTAGATGGCTACACCTTC.

The chain couples TRBV9 to TRBJ2-4; D might be TRBD2 (6 bases). V lost 4 bases to trimming and J lost 6 bases, with 14 bases between them. CDR1 is SGDLS and CDR2 is YYNGEE in the germline V gene. This CDR3 contains 14 residues. The CDR3 nucleotides read TGTGCCAGCAGCCAGACGCGGGACGGAAACATTCAGTACTTC. Its protein product is CASSQTRDGNIQYF. Using reference TRBV9 and TRBJ2-4 for the parts outside the CDR3, the full variable domain is DSGVTQTPKHLITATGQRVTLRCSPRSGDLSVYWYQQSLDQGLQFLIQYYNGEERAKGNILERFSAQQFPDLHSELNLSSLELGDSALYFCASSQTRDGNIQYFGAGTRLSVL.

The chain combines TRBV9 with TRBJ1-2, with TRBD1 matching 10 bases. V was pared by 2 bases and J by 4 bases, with 2 bases of the junction left unmatched. CDR1 and CDR2 from the germline V gene are SGDLS and YYNGEE. The CDR3 runs to 14 residues. The CDR3 sequence: CASSVRTGGYGYTF. The CDR3, as DNA: TGTGCCAGCAGCGTTCGGACAGGGGGCTATGGCTACACCTTC. Full variable domain (outside the CDR3, taken from reference TRBV9 and TRBJ1-2): DSGVTQTPKHLITATGQRVTLRCSPRSGDLSVYWYQQSLDQGLQFLIQYYNGEERAKGNILERFSAQQFPDLHSELNLSSLELGDSALYFCASSVRTGGYGYTFGSGTRLTVV.

This clone occurred a few times. The chain joins TRBV5-1 to TRBJ2-1; TRBD2 is a possible D gene (6 bases). The V and J ends lost 4 bases and 5 bases respectively, with 16 bases between them. CDR3 size: 15 residues. Per the germline V gene, CDR1 is SGHRS and CDR2 is YFSETQ. CDR3 protein: CASSRERPDDNEQFF. DNA of the CDR3: TGCGCCAGCAGCCGGGAGCGACCTGATGACAATGAGCAGTTCTTC. The full variable domain, in which reference TRBV5-1 and TRBJ2-1 provide the parts outside the CDR3, is KAGVTQTPRYLIKTRGQQVTLSCSPISGHRSVSWYQQTPGQGLQFLFEYFSETQRNKGNFPGRFSGRQFSNSRSEMNVSTLELGDSALYLCASSRERPDDNEQFFGPGTRLTVL.

In its sample, this clone was seen a few times. This chain uses TRBV6-6 with TRBJ2-1; 10 nucleotides agree with TRBD2. The ends lost 7 bases at V and 2 bases at J; junction bases unmatched: 5. The CDR3 spans 15 residues. CDR1 is MNHNY and CDR2 is SVGAGI in the germline V gene (reference sequence). The CDR3 spells CASIPTSGTYNEQFF. In DNA, the CDR3 is TGTGCCAGCATCCCTACTAGCGGGACCTACAATGAGCAGTTCTTC.

V and J are TRBV27 and TRBJ1-5; 9 bases are a match to TRBD1. The germline V gene encodes CDR1 MNHEY and CDR2 SMNVEV (reference sequence). Losses at the gene ends were 2 bases for V and 5 bases for J; bases not matched to a gene: 1. The CDR3 is made up of 14 amino acids. CDR3 protein: CASSLDRGYQPQHF. The CDR3 DNA reads TGTGCCAGCAGTTTAGACAGGGGGTATCAGCCCCAGCATTTT.

The rearrangement uses TRBV30 and TRBJ2-2; 9 bases are shared with TRBD2. CDR3 length equals 15 residues. Germline trimming cut 3 bases from V and 5 bases from J; bases unmatched to any gene: 7. Germline V CDR1 and CDR2: GTSNPN, SVGIG (reference sequence). CDR3 sequence (DNA): TGTGCCTGGAGCAAAGGCCTAGCGGGGACCGGGGAGCTGTTTTTT. Its protein product is CAWSKGLAGTGELFF.

The CDR3 nucleotides read TGTGCCAGTAGTATATCACATGGCCACTACAATGAGCAGTTCTTC. Protein sequence: CASSISHGHYNEQFF. This chain uses TRBV19 with TRBJ2-1, with D hard to call. The CDR3 covers 15 residues. The V gene's germline CDR1 is LNHDA and CDR2 SQIVND (reference sequence). Deletions cut 2 bases from V and 3 bases from J, with 11 bases between.

The gene calls are TRBV6-1 and TRBJ2-4, with a tentative D call TRBD1 (5 bases). The CDR3 is 16 residues long. Germline CDR1 reads MNHNS; CDR2 reads SASEGT. V was clipped by 6 bases and J by 1 base, with 16 bases between them. The CDR3 region is CASRESRPGAKNIQYF. In DNA form, the CDR3 reads TGTGCCAGCAGGGAATCCAGGCCAGGGGCCAAAAACATTCAGTACTTC.

The chain combines TRBV28 with TRBJ2-3; 9 nucleotides line up with TRBD2. Trimming cost V 8 bases and J 10 bases; bases outside gene matches: 13. From germline, CDR1 is MDHEN and CDR2 SYDVKM. This CDR3 region has 14 residues. The CDR3 protein is CASYTTGLAVPQYF. Here the CDR3 DNA reads TGTGCCAGCTATACCACGGGACTAGCTGTCCCGCAGTATTTT. The full variable domain, in which reference TRBV28 and TRBJ2-3 provide the parts outside the CDR3, is DVKVTQSSRYLVKRTGEKVFLECVQDMDHENMFWYRQDPGLGLRLIYFSYDVKMKEKGDIPEGYSVSREKKERFSLILESASTNQTSMYLCASYTTGLAVPQYFGPGTRLTVL.

V gene TRBV18 combines with J gene TRBJ1-5; no clear D gene. CDR1 and CDR2 (germline): KGHSH, LQKENI. V lost 3 bases and J 7 bases, leaving 10 bases between the germline ends. The CDR3 length is 13 residues. CDR3 loop: CASSPSVNQPQHF. Written as DNA, the CDR3 is TGTGCCAGCTCACCCTCAGTGAACCAGCCCCAGCATTTT.

The gene calls are TRBV10-3 and TRBJ2-1; 10 bases are a match to TRBD2. The ends lost 2 bases at V and 5 bases at J; junction bases unmatched: 9. Looked up from germline, CDR1 is ENHRY and CDR2 is SYGVKD. The CDR3 covers 17 residues. The chain's CDR3 is CAISENLAGVFNNEQFF. The CDR3, as DNA: TGTGCCATCAGTGAGAACCTAGCGGGAGTTTTTAACAATGAGCAGTTCTTC.

This clone was detected only a few times. The chain carries TRBV18 and TRBJ2-7, with TRBD1 identical over 9 bases. CDR3 length: 15 amino acids. V was clipped by 2 bases and J by 1 base; unmatched bases: 3. Germline V gives CDR1 KGHSH, CDR2 LQKENI. The CDR3 sequence: CASSPRGTGSYEQYF. The CDR3 DNA follows: TGTGCCAGCTCACCAAGGGGGACAGGGTCCTACGAGCAGTACTTC.

CDR3 nucleotides: TGTGCCTGGAGCCTTGAACTAGCGGTCCAAGAGACCCAGTACTTC. Its translation: CAWSLELAVQETQYF. The V gene is TRBV30, the J gene TRBJ2-5; 8 bases fit TRBD2. CDR1 GTSNPN and CDR2 SVGIG come from the germline V gene (reference sequence). CDR3 length: 15 residues. V dropped 3 bases and J dropped 1; count of bases not matched to a gene: 7.

The sample holds a few counts of this clone. The genes are TRBV29-1 and TRBJ1-2; the D is unclear. The CDR3 consists of 13 residues. Deletions cut 0 bases from V and 5 bases from J, with 10 bases between. Germline values: CDR1 SQVTM, CDR2 ANQGSEA. The CDR3 coding sequence is TGCAGCGTTGAAGACCGGAGGGAGTATGGCTACACCTTC. Its protein is CSVEDRREYGYTF.